This TCR beta chain was observed in a study of blood T cell repertoires in COVID-19. Study-level information: Italy, Spain and the United States were the sources of the convalescent and acute COVID-19 samples. The analysed material was cDNA or gDNA that came from T cells, B-cell-depleted T cells, or PBMCs.

Per the authors' pipeline: Amplifying reference gene primers gave estimates of nucleated cell counts. TCRdb's table, derived via immunoSEQ multiplex PCR, lists solely in-frame clones and lacks some. V and J calls and clone size are those listed in that table; D and trimming were worked out from the DNA. Among approximately 210,000 clones, roughly 85% were seen once, and the ten largest hold just over 2.5%. Germline lookup yields CDR1 SEHNR and CDR2 FQNEAQ (reference sequence). The CDR3 has 16 amino acids. V lost 5 bases, J lost 2 bases, and 10 bases stayed unmatched. The TCR sequence derives from a woman aged 70 to 79 with active or convalescent COVID-19. The chain uses TRBV7-9 and TRBJ2-5; 8 nucleotides agree with TRBD2. What was sequenced was peripheral blood. In DNA form, the CDR3 reads TGTGCCAGCAGCCGGCGGGGGGCGGGGACACAAGAGACCCAGTACTTC. This encodes CASSRRGAGTQETQYF.